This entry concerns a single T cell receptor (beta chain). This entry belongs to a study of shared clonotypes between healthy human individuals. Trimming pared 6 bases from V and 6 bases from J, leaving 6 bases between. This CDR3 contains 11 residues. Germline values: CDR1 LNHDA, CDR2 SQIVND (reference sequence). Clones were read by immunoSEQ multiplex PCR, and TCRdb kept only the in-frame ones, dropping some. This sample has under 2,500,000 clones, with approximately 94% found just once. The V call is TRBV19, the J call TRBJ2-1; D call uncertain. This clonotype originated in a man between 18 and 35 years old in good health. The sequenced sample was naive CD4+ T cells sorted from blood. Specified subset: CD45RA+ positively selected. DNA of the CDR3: TGTGCCAGTAGATCGGGCAATGAGCAGTTCTTC. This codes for CASRSGNEQFF.